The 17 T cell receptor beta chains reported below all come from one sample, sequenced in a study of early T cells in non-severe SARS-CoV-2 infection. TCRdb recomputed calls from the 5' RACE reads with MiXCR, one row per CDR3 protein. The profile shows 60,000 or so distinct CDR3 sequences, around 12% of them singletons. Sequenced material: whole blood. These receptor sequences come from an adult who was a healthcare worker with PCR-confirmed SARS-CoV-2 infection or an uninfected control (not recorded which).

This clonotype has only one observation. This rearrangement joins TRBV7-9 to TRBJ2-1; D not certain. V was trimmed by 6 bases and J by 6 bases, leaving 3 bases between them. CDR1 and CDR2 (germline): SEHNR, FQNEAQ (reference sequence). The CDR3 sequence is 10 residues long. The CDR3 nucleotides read TGTGCCAGCAGTCCCAATGAGCAGTTCTTC. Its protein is CASSPNEQFF.

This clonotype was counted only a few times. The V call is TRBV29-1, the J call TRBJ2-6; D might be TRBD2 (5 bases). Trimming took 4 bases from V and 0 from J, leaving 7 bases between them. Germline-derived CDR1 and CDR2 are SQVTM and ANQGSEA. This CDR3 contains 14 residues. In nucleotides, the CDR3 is TGCAGCGTTGGACTATTCTCTGGGGCCAACGTCCTGACTTTC. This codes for CSVGLFSGANVLTF. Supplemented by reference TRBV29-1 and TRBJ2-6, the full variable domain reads SAVISQKPSRDICQRGTSLTIQCQVDSQVTMMFWYRQQPGQSLTLIATANQGSEATYESGFVIDKFPISRPNLTFSTLTVSNMSPEDSSIYLCSVGLFSGANVLTFGAGSRLTVL.

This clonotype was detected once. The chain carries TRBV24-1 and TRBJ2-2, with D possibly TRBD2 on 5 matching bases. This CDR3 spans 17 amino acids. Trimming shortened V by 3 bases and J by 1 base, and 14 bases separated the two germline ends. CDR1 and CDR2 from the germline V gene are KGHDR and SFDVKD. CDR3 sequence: CATSDPPVGRNTGELFF. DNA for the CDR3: TGTGCCACCAGTGATCCTCCCGTGGGGAGGAACACCGGGGAGCTGTTTTTT.

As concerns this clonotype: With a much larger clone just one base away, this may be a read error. For the CDR3, the DNA is TGTGTCAGCAACAATGGACTCGTTAGTCCCTACGAGCAGTACTTC. Translated: CVSNNGLVSPYEQYF. The chain employs TRBV12-3 or TRBV12-4 and TRBJ2-7; possible D gene TRBD2, 5 bases. The CDR3 loop spans 15 amino acids.

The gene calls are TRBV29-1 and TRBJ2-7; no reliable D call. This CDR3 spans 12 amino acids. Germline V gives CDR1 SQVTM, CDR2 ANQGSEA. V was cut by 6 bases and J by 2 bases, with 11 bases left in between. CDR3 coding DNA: TGCAGCGTGAGAAAATCAACCTACGAGCAGTACTTC. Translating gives CSVRKSTYEQYF.

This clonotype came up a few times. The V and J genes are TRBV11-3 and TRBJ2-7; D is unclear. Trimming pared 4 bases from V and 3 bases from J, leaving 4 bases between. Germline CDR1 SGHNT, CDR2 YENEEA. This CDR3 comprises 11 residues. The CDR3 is CASSSHYEQYF. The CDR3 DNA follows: TGTGCCAGCAGCTCCCACTACGAGCAGTACTTC.

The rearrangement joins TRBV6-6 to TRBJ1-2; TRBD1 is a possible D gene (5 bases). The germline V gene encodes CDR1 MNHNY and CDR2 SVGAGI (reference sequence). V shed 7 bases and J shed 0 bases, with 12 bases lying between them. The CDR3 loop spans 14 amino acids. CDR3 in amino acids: CASIETVANYGYTF. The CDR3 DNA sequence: TGTGCCAGCATCGAGACAGTAGCTAACTATGGCTACACCTTC.

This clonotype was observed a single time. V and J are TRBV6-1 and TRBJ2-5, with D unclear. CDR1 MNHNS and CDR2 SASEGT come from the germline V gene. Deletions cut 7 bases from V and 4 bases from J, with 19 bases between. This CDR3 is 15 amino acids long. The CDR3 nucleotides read TGTGCCAGCAAGATCACGACGGACGAAAGAGAGACCCAGTACTTC. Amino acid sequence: CASKITTDERETQYF.

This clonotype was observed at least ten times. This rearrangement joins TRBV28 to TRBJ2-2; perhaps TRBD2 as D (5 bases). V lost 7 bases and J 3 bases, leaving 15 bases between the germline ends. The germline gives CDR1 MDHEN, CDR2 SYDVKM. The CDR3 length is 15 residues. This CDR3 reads CASTPEVRDTGELFF. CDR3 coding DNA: TGTGCCAGCACCCCGGAGGTTAGGGACACCGGGGAGCTGTTTTTT.

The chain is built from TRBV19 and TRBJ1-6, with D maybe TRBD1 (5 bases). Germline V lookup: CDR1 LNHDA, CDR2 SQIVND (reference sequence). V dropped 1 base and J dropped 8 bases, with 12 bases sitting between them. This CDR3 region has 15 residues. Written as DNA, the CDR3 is TGTGCCAGTAGTATAGGACCTTGGGACGATTCACCCCTCCACTTT. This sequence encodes CASSIGPWDDSPLHF.

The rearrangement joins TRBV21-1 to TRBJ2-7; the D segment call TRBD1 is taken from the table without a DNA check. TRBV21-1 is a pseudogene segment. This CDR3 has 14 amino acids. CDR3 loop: CASSWTGVTYEQYF. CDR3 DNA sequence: TGTGCCAGCAGCTGGACAGGGGTCACCTACGAGCAGTACTTC.

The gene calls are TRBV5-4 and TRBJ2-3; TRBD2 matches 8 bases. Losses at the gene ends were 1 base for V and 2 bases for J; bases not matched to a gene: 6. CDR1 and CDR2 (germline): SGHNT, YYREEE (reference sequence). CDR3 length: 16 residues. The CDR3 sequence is CASSLRGSGATDTQYF. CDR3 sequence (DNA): TGTGCCAGCAGCTTGCGTGGTAGCGGGGCCACAGATACGCAGTATTTT. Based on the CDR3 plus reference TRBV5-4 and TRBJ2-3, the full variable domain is ETGVTQSPTHLIKTRGQQVTLRCSSQSGHNTVSWYQQALGQGPQFIFQYYREEENGRGNFPPRFSGLQFPNYSSELNVNALELDDSALYLCASSLRGSGATDTQYFGPGTRLTVL.

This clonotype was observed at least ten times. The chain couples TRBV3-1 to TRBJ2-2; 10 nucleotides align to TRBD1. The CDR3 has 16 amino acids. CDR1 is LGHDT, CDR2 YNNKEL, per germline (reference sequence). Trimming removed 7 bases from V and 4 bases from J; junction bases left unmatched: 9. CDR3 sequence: CASIDRDRGRTGELFF. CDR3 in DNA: TGTGCCAGCATCGACCGGGACAGGGGACGCACCGGGGAGCTGTTTTTT.

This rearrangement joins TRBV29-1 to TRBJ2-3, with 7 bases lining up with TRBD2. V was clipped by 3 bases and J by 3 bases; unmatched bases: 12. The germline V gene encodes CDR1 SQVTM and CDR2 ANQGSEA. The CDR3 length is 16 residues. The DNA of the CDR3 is TGCAGCGTTGACACTACTCCAGCGGGAATTACAGATACGCAGTATTTT. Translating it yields CSVDTTPAGITDTQYF.

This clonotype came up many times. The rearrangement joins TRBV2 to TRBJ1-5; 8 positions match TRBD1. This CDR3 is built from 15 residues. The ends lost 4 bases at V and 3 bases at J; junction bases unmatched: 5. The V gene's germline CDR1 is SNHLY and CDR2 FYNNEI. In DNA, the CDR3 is TGTGCCAGCAGTGCCGGACAGGGCGACAATCAGCCCCAGCATTTT. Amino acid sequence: CASSAGQGDNQPQHF.

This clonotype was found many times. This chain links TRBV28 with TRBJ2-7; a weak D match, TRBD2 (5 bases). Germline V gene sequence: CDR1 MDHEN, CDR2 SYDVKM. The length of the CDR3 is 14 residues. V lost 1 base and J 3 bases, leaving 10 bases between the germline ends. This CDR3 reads CASSLFRGDYEQYF. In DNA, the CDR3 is TGTGCCAGCAGTTTATTTCGGGGTGACTACGAGCAGTACTTC.

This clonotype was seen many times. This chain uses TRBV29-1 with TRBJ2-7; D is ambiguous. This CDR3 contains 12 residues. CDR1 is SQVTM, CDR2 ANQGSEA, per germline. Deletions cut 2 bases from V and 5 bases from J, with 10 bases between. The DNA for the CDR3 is TGCAGCGTTGAATTGGGGATGAACGAGCAGTACTTC. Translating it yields CSVELGMNEQYF.